A selection of T cell receptor beta chains follows, all from one sample in a study of CD4+ T cells in melanoma. Generated by immunoSEQ multiplex PCR, the TCRdb table keeps only in-frame clones and is missing some. The table includes tens of thousands of clones, over 60% detected once. What was sequenced was tumor tissue. The receptors originated from a human donor with melanoma. The CDR3 runs from the conserved cysteine through the conserved F or W. The order of the fields is J gene, D gene, clone size, V gene, CDR3 DNA, CDR3 protein. D genes are given only for firm matches. A clone size is listed for some rows: how often the clone was seen (once, few, many), or a class if it is expanded.

TRBJ1-1 | . | . | TRBV5-5 | TGTGCCAGCAGCTTGGGCCCGTTCGGGGGAAACACTGAAGCTTTCTTT | CASSLGPFGGNTEAFF
TRBJ1-5 | TRBD1 | . | TRBV9 | TGTGCCAGCAGCGAGGGACAGAGTAGCAATCAGCCCCAGCATTTT | CASSEGQSSNQPQHF
TRBJ1-5 | TRBD1 | . | TRBV6-5 | TGTGCCAGCAGGAGGACAGGGCGCAATCAGCCCCAGCATTTT | CASRRTGRNQPQHF
TRBJ1-2 | . | . | TRBV27 | TGTGCCAGCAGTTCCCCGTACGGCAAGCCCTATGGCTACACCTTC | CASSSPYGKPYGYTF
TRBJ2-4 | . | . | TRBV20-1 | TGCAGTGCTTTAGCCAAAAACATTCAGTACTTC | CSALAKNIQYF
TRBJ2-3 | . | few | TRBV7-8 | TGTGCCAGCAGCTTAGTGAGTGGCATGTATTTT | CASSLVSGMYF
TRBJ2-1 | TRBD2 | . | TRBV5-1 | TGCGCCAGCAGCTTGGGCGGGGGGAGCTCCTACAATGAGCAGTTCTTC | CASSLGGGSSYNEQFF
TRBJ2-7 | . | . | TRBV28 | TGTGCCAGCAGTTTTGGGGCTTACGAGCAGTACTTC | CASSFGAYEQYF
TRBJ2-7 | . | few | TRBV7-9 | TGTGCCAGCAGCCCCACGGTGTCGTACGAGCAGTACTTC | CASSPTVSYEQYF
TRBJ2-2 | . | . | TRBV7-9 | TGTGCCAGCAGACCCAATTCCGACACCGGGGAGCTGTTTTTT | CASRPNSDTGELFF
TRBJ1-5 | . | . | TRBV6-5 | TGTGCCAGCAGACCCTACAGGGACAATCAGCCCCAGCATTTT | CASRPYRDNQPQHF
TRBJ1-2 | TRBD1 | . | TRBV18 | TGTGCCAGCTCACTCGGACAGGGGGGCGATGGCTACACCTTC | CASSLGQGGDGYTF
TRBJ2-1 | . | . | TRBV5-8 | TGTGCCAGCAGCTCACTGAACTCCTACAATGAGCAGTTCTTC | CASSSLNSYNEQFF
TRBJ2-7 | TRBD1 | . | TRBV5-6 | TGTGCCAGCAGTCCCGGGACAGGGGCTTTCGAGCAGTACTTC | CASSPGTGAFEQYF
TRBJ1-5 | TRBD1 | few | TRBV6-5 | TGTGCCAGCAGTTATTCAGGGGGTTCAGGCAATCAGCCCCAGCATTTT | CASSYSGGSGNQPQHF
TRBJ2-3 | . | . | TRBV11-2 | TGTGCCAGCAGCTTAGGTCAGGGGGGGTTTAGCACAGATACGCAGTATTTT | CASSLGQGGFSTDTQYF
TRBJ1-5 | . | . | TRBV7-2 | TGTGCCAGCAGCTTCGGGGGGCTAGATCAGCCCCAGCATTTT | CASSFGGLDQPQHF
TRBJ2-7 | . | many | TRBV7-6 | TGTGCCAGCAGCCTTGGAGGGGGCTCCTACGAGCAGTACTTC | CASSLGGGSYEQYF
TRBJ1-3 | . | few | TRBV11-2 | TGTGCCAGCAGCTTAGGTGGGGGAAACACCATATATTTT | CASSLGGGNTIYF
TRBJ1-5 | TRBD1 | . | TRBV10-3 | TGTGCCATCAGTTATCACCTCGACAGGGCAAGCAATCAGCCCCAGCATTTT | CAISYHLDRASNQPQHF
TRBJ2-7 | TRBD1 | . | TRBV10-3 | TGTGCCATCAGCGACAGGGGTGGCTCCTACGAGCAGTACTTC | CAISDRGGSYEQYF
TRBJ2-1 | TRBD2 | once | TRBV27 | TGTGCCAGCCGGACTAGCGGGGCGAGCTCCTACAATGAGCAGTTCTTC | CASRTSGASSYNEQFF
TRBJ1-2 | TRBD1 | once | TRBV7-9 | TGTGCCAGCAGCTTAGACATCGGACAGGGAGCGAATGGCTACACCTTC | CASSLDIGQGANGYTF
TRBJ1-1 | . | . | TRBV27 | TGTGCCAGTGGATCTACAGGGACCGAAGCTTTCTTT | CASGSTGTEAFF
TRBJ2-1 | TRBD2 | . | TRBV11-2 | TGTGCCAGCAGCTTAGTAGCGGGGGGGGTTTACAATGAGCAGTTCTTC | CASSLVAGGVYNEQFF
TRBJ1-2 | . | . | TRBV11-2 | TGTGCCAGCAGCTTGGGATTGGAGGATGGCTACACCTTC | CASSLGLEDGYTF
TRBJ2-2 | TRBD1 | few | TRBV6-6 | TGTGCCAGCAGGAAGGGACAGGGTTGGACCGGGGAGCTGTTTTTT | CASRKGQGWTGELFF
TRBJ2-3 | TRBD1 | . | TRBV5-4 | TGTGCCAGCAGCTTGGGACAGGGGGCGAGTGATACGCAGTATTTT | CASSLGQGASDTQYF
TRBJ2-2 | TRBD1 | . | TRBV7-6 | TGTGCCAGCAGCTCCAGGGGGCCGCGTTCCCCAATTACCGGGGAGCTGTTTTTT | CASSSRGPRSPITGELFF
TRBJ1-6 | TRBD1 | once | TRBV6-1 | TGTGCCAGCAGTGAGTGGGACAGGGCGCCCGGTAATTCACCCCTCCACTTT | CASSEWDRAPGNSPLHF
TRBJ1-1 | TRBD1 | . | TRBV4-1 | TGCGCCAGCAGCCAAGATGGGACAGGGGGCATTTATTGGACTGAAGCTTTCTTT | CASSQDGTGGIYWTEAFF
TRBJ2-7 | . | . | TRBV11-1 | TGTGCCAGCAGCTTAGCGCAATTTTCTGGGAGCTCCTACGAGCAGTACTTC | CASSLAQFSGSSYEQYF
TRBJ2-7 | TRBD1 | . | TRBV19 | TGTGCCAGTAGTAGCAGAGACAGGGACTACGAGCAGTACTTC | CASSSRDRDYEQYF
TRBJ2-7 | TRBD1 | many | TRBV4-3 | TGCGCCAGCAGCCAAGTAGGCAGGGGGCTATCCTACGAGCAGTACTTC | CASSQVGRGLSYEQYF
TRBJ2-1 | . | few | TRBV7-6 | TGTGCCAGCAGCTTAGACCCTCCGAGCTCCTACAATGAGCAGTTCTTC | CASSLDPPSSYNEQFF
TRBJ1-5 | . | . | TRBV4-2 | TGTGCAGCAGCTACTGATCCTCCTGTCCCCAATCAGCCCCAGCATTTT | CAAATDPPVPNQPQHF
TRBJ2-3 | TRBD1 | . | TRBV9 | TGTGCCAGCAGCGCGGTACAGGGGCTCAGCACAGATACGCAGTATTTT | CASSAVQGLSTDTQYF
TRBJ2-1 | . | . | TRBV7-3 | TGTGCCAGCAGCTTAATAAGGGATCTGAATGAGCAGTTCTTC | CASSLIRDLNEQFF
TRBJ1-5 | TRBD1 | few | TRBV4-2 | TGTGCCAGCAGCCAAGGGGACAGGAACAATCAGCCCCAGCATTTT | CASSQGDRNNQPQHF
TRBJ1-5 | . | few | TRBV6-4 | TGTGCCAGCAAAACAGGCTACAATCAGCCCCAGCATTTT | CASKTGYNQPQHF
TRBJ1-4 | TRBD1 | once | TRBV2 | TGTGCCAGCAGCTCAGACAGGGAGGATGAAAAACTGTTTTTT | CASSSDREDEKLFF
TRBJ2-5 | . | . | TRBV10-3 | TGTGCCATCAGTGGGGCCTACCAAGAGACCCAGTACTTC | CAISGAYQETQYF
TRBJ2-7 | . | once | TRBV11-1 | TGTGCCAGCAGTATTTCCGGGACCGTGATGGGCGAGCAGTACTTC | CASSISGTVMGEQYF
TRBJ2-7 | . | . | TRBV7-3 | TGTGCCAGCAGCCACCGAACCTACGAGCAGTACTTC | CASSHRTYEQYF
TRBJ2-3 | TRBD2 | . | TRBV4-1 | TGCGCCAGCAGCCAGGAGCGCGGGACTACCAGAACTAGCACAGATACGCAGTATTTT | CASSQERGTTRTSTDTQYF
TRBJ1-4 | . | . | TRBV2 | TGTGCCAGCAGGGGGCAGGGGGAAAAACTGTTTTTT | CASRGQGEKLFF
TRBJ1-3 | . | . | TRBV13 | TGTGCCAGCAGCCCCCCCGGGGCGACACGGTCTGGAAACACCATATATTTT | CASSPPGATRSGNTIYF
TRBJ1-6 | . | many | TRBV7-2 | TGTGCCAGCAGCGTCCAAAATTCACCCCTCCACTTT | CASSVQNSPLHF
TRBJ1-2 | . | . | TRBV27 | TGTGCCAGCAGTTCGGGGGACGGAGATTACTATGGCTACACCTTC | CASSSGDGDYYGYTF
TRBJ2-1 | TRBD1 | . | TRBV10-1 | TGCGCCAGCAGCCGGGACAGGTCCTACAATGAGCAGTTCTTC | CASSRDRSYNEQFF